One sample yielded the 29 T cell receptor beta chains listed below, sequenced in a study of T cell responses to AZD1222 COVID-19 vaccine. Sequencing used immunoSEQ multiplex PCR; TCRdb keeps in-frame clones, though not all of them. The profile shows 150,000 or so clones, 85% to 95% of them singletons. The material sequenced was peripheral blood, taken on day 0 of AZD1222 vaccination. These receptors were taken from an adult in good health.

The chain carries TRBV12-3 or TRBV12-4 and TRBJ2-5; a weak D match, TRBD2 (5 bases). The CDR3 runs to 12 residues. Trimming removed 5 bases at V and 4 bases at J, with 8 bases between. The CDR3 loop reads CASSGGSETQYF. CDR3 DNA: TGTGCCAGCAGTGGAGGATCAGAGACCCAGTACTTC.

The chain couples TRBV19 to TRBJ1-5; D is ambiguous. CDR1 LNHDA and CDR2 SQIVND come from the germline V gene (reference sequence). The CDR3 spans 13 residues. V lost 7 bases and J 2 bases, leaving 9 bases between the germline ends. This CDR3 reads CASIGDGNQPQHF. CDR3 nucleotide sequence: TGTGCCAGTATTGGGGATGGCAATCAGCCCCAGCATTTT.

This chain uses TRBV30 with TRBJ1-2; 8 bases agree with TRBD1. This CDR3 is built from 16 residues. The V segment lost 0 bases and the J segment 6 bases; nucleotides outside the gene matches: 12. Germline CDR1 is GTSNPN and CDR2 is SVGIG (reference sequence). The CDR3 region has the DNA TGTGCCTGGAGTGTCGGGCAGGGGGCGTTGTACGATGGCTACACCTTC. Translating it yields CAWSVGQGALYDGYTF.

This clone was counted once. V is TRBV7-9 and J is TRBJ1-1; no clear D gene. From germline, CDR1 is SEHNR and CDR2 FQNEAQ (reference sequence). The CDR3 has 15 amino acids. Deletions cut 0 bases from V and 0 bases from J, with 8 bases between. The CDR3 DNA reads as TGTGCCAGCAGCTTAGCCACAGCGGTGAACACTGAAGCTTTCTTT. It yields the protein CASSLATAVNTEAFF.

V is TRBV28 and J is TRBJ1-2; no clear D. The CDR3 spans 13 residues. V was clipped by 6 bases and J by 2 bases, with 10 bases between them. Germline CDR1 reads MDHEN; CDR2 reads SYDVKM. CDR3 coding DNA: TGTGCCAGCAGGACAAGAACAAACTATGGCTACACCTTC. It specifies CASRTRTNYGYTF.

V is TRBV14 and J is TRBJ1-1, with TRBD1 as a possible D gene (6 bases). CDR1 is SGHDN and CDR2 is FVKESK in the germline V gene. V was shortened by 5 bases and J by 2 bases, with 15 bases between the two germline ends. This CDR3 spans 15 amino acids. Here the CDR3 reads CASSYVPRGNTEAFF. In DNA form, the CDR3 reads TGTGCCAGCAGCTATGTGCCCAGGGGCAACACTGAAGCTTTCTTT.

The CDR3 bases are TGTGCCAGCAGACCTTCGGGTTTCAATGAGCAGTTCTTC. Amino acid sequence: CASRPSGFNEQFF. The chain links TRBV7-3 to TRBJ2-1; D is uncertain. This CDR3 contains 13 residues. CDR1 is SGHTA and CDR2 is FQGTGA in the germline V gene. Deletions cut 6 bases from V and 6 bases from J, with 12 bases between. Filled out from reference TRBV7-3 and TRBJ2-1, the complete variable domain reads GAGVSQTPSNKVTEKGKYVELRCDPISGHTALYWYRQSLGQGPEFLIYFQGTGAADDSGLPNDRFFAVRPEGSVSTLKIQRTERGDSAVYLCASRPSGFNEQFFGPGTRLTVL.

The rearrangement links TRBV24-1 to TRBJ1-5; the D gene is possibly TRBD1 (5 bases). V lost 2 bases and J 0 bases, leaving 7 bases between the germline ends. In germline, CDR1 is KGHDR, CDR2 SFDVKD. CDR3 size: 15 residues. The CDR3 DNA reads TGTGCCACCAGTGATTCCAGGGATAGCAATCAGCCCCAGCATTTT. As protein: CATSDSRDSNQPQHF.

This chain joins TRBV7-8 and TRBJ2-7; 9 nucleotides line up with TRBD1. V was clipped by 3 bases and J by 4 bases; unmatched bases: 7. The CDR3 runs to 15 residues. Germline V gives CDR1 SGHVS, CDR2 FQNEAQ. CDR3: CASSFWTGDPYEQYF. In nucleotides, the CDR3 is TGTGCCAGCAGCTTCTGGACAGGGGATCCATACGAGCAGTACTTC.

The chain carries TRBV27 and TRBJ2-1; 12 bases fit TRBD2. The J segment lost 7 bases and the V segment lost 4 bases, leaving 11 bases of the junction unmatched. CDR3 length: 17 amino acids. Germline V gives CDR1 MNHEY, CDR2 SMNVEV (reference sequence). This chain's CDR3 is CASSSSSGRVLGNEQFF. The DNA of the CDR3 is TGTGCCAGCAGTTCCTCTAGCGGGAGGGTTCTGGGGAATGAGCAGTTCTTC.

CDR3 residues: CASSLGRAYSTDTQYF. The CDR3, as DNA: TGCGCCAGCAGCTTGGGGCGCGCCTATAGCACAGATACGCAGTATTTT. The rearrangement joins TRBV5-1 to TRBJ2-3; D not certain. Germline CDR1 reads SGHRS; CDR2 reads YFSETQ. The CDR3 is made up of 16 amino acids. V was shortened by 0 bases and J by 0 bases, with 11 bases between the two germline ends.

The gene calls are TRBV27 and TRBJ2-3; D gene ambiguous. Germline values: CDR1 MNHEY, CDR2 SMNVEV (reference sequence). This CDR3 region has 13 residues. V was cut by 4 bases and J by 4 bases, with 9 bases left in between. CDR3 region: CASSSSGADTQYF. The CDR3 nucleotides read TGTGCCAGCAGTTCGAGTGGCGCAGATACGCAGTATTTT.

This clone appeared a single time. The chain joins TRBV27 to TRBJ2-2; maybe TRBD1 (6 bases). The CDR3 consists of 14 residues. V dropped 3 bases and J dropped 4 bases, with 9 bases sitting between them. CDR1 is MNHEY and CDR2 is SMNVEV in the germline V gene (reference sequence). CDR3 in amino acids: CASSFGQLTGELFF. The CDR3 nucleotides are TGTGCCAGCAGTTTTGGACAGCTCACCGGGGAGCTGTTTTTT.

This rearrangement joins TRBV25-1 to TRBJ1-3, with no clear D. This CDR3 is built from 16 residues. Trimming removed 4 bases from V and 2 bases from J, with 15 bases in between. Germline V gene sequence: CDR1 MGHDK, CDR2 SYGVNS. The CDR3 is CASSAPGSAAGNTIYF. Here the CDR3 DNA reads TGTGCCAGCAGTGCACCGGGTTCAGCTGCTGGAAACACCATATATTTT.

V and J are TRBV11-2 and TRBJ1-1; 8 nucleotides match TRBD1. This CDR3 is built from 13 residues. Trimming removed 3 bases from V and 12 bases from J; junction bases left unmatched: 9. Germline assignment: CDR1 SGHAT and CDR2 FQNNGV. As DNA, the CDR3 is TGTGCCAGCAGCTTGCTGGACAGGGAGGGGCCTTTCTTT. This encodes CASSLLDREGPFF.

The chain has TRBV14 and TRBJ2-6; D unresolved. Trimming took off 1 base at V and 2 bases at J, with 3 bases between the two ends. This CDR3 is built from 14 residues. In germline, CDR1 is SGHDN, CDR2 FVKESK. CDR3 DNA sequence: TGTGCCAGCAGCCAAGGGGCTGGGGCCAACGTCCTGACTTTC. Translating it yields CASSQGAGANVLTF.

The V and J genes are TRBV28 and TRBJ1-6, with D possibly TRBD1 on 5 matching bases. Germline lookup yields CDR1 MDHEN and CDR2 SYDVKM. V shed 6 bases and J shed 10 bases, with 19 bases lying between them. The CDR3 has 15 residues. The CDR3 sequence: CASSAGGVLLSPLHF. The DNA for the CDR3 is TGTGCCAGCAGCGCTGGGGGGGTCCTACTATCACCCCTCCACTTT.

CDR3 coding DNA: TGTGCCAGCAGCTCCAGACAGGGCCCCCAAGAGACCCAGTACTTC. As protein: CASSSRQGPQETQYF. J is TRBJ2-5 and V is TRBV11-3, with TRBD1 identical over 7 bases. J gave up 1 base and V 4 bases, and 6 bases lay outside the gene matches. Germline CDR1 reads SGHNT; CDR2 reads YENEEA. The CDR3 covers 15 residues.

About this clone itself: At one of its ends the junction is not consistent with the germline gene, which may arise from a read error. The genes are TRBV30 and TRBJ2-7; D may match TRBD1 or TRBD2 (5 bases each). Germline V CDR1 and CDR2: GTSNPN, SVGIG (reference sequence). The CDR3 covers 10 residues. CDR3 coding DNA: TGTGCCTGGCGAGAGGGGCCCAGACCATTC. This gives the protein CAWREGPRPF.

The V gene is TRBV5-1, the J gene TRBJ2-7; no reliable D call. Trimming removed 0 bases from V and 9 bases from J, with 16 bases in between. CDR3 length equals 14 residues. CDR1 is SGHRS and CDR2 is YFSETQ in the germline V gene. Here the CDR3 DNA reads TGCGCCAGCAGCTTGGAAGCTCTCGGAGACTCGCAGTACTTC. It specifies CASSLEALGDSQYF.

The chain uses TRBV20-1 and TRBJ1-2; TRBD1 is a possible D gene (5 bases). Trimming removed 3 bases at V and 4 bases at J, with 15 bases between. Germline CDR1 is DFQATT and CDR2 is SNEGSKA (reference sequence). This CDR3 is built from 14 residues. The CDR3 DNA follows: TGCAGTGCTAGTCCCTCCGGGACGCTCTATGGCTACACCTTC. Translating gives CSASPSGTLYGYTF.

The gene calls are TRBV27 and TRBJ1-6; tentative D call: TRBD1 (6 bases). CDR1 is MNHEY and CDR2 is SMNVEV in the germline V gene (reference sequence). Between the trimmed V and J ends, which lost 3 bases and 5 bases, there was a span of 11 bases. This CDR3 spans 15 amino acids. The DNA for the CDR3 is TGTGCCAGCAGTTTTGTCAGGGGCAATAATTCACCCCTCCACTTT. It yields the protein CASSFVRGNNSPLHF.

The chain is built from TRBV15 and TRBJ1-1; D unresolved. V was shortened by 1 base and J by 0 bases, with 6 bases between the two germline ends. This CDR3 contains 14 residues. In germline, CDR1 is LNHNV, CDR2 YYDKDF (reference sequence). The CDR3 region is CATSRGAMNTEAFF. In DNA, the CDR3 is TGTGCCACCAGCAGAGGGGCGATGAACACTGAAGCTTTCTTT.

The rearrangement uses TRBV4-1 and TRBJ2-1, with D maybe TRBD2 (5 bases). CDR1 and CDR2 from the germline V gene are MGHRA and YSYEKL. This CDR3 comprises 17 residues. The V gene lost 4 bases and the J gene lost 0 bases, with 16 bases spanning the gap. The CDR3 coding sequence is TGCGCCAGCAGCCCTCTGGGTAGCGCTTACTCCTACAATGAGCAGTTCTTC. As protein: CASSPLGSAYSYNEQFF.

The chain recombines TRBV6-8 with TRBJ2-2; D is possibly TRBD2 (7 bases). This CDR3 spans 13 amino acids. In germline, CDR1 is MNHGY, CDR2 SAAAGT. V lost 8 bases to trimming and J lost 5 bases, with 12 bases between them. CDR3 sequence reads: CASVGGPTGELFF. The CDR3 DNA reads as TGTGCCAGCGTCGGGGGGCCAACCGGGGAGCTGTTTTTT.

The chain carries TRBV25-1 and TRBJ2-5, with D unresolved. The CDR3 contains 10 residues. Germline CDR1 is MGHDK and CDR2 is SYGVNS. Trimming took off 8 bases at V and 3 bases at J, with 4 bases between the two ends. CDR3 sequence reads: CASGEETQYF. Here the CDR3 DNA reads TGTGCCAGCGGAGAAGAGACCCAGTACTTC. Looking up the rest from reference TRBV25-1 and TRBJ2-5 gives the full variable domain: EADIYQTPRYLVIGTGKKITLECSQTMGHDKMYWYQQDPGMELHLIHYSYGVNSTEKGDLSSESTVSRIRTEHFPLTLESARPSHTSQYLCASGEETQYFGPGTRLLVL.

DNA of the CDR3: TGTGCCGAAACCCACCCTGCCCGAAACACCGGGGAGCTGTTTTTT. This gives the protein CAETHPARNTGELFF. The chain joins TRBV5-8 to TRBJ2-2; D not resolved. The germline gives CDR1 SGHTS, CDR2 YDEGEE. The CDR3 runs 15 residues. Trimming took off 10 bases at V and 2 bases at J, with 18 bases between the two ends.

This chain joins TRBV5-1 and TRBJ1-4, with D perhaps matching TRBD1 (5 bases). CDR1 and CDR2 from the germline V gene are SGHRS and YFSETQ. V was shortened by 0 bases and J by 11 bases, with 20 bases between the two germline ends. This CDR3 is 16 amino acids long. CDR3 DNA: TGCGCCAGCAGCTTGGATCCGTTTACGGGGCCGCAGAAACTGTTTTTT. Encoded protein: CASSLDPFTGPQKLFF.

Written as DNA, the CDR3 is TGTGCCAGCAGCTCCGTAGGGGGTGAGCAGTTCTTC. As protein: CASSSVGGEQFF. V gene TRBV5-8 combines with J gene TRBJ2-1, with D tentatively TRBD1 (6 bases). The CDR3 is made up of 12 amino acids. V lost 3 bases and J 9 bases, leaving 10 bases between the germline ends. Germline CDR1 and CDR2: SGHTS and YDEGEE.